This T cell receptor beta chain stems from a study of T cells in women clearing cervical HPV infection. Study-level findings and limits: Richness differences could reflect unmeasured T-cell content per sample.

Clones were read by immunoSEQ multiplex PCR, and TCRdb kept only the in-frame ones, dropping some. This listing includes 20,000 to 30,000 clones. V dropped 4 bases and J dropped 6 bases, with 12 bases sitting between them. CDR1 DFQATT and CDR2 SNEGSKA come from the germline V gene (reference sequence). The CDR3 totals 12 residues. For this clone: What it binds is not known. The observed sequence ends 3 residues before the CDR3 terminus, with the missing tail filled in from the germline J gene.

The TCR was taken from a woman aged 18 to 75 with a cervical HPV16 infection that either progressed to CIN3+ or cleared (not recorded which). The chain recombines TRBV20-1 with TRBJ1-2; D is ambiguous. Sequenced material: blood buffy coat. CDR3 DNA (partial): TGCAGTGCTATATCCCCCGGGGATGGC. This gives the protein CSAISPGDG. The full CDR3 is CSAISPGDGYTF.